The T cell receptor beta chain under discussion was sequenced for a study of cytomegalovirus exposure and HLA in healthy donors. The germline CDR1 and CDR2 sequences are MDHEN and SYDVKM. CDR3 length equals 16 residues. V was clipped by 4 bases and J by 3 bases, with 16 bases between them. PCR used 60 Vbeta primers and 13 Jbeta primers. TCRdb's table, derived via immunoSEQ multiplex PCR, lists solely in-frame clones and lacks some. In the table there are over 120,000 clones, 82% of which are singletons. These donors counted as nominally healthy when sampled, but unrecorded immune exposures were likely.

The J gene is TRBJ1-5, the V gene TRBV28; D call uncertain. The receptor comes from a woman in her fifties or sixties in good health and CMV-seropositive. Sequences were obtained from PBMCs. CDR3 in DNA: TGTGCCAGCAGTTCTCGGCGTTTCGGAGTCAATCAGCCCCAGCATTTT. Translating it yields CASSSRRFGVNQPQHF.